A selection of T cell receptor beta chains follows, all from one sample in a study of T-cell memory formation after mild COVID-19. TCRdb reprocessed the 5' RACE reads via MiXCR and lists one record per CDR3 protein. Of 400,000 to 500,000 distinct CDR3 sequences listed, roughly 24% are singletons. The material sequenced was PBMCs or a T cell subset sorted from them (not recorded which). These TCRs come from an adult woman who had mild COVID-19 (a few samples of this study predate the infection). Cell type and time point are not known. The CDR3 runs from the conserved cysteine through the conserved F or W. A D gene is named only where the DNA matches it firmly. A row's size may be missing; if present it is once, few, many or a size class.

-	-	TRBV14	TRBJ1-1	TGTGCCAGCAGCCAATTCCGCCGCACTGAAGCTTTCTTT	CASSQFRRTEAFF
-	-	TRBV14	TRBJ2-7	TGTGCCAGCAGCCAAGCTGGCAGAAACTACGAGCAGTACTTC	CASSQAGRNYEQYF
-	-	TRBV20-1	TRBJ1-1	TGCAGTGCTAGTTACAGGGAAACTGAAGCTTTCTTT	CSASYRETEAFF
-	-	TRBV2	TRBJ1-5	TGTGCCAGCAGCGCTTGGACTAGCAATCAGCCCCAGCATTTT	CASSAWTSNQPQHF
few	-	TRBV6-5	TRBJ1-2	TGTGCCAGCAGTTGGGATATGAGGGGCTACACCTTC	CASSWDMRGYTF
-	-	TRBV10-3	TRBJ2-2	TGTGCCACCCTAGGACAGAGTGTGGGCACCGGGGAGCTGTTTTTT	CATLGQSVGTGELFF
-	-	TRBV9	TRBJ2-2	TGTGCCAGCAGCGTTAGTAGCGGACGAACCGGGGAGCTGTTTTTT	CASSVSSGRTGELFF
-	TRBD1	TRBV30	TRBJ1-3	TGTGCCTGGAGTGGGGGACAGGGCTTCGGAAACACCATATATTTT	CAWSGGQGFGNTIYF
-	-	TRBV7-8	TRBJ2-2	TGTGCCAGCAGCTTACTTCGGGGGCGGGGAACCGGGGAGCTGTTTTTT	CASSLLRGRGTGELFF
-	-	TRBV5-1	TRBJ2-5	TGCGCCAGCAGCTCCCGAGGGGACGGAGAGACCCAGTACTTC	CASSSRGDGETQYF
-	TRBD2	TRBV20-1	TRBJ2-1	TGCAGTGCTAGAGGGGCCAGGAGTCTAGCGGGAGGCTCGGCGGACAATGAGCAGTTCTTC	CSARGARSLAGGSADNEQFF
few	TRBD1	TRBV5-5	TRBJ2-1	TGTGCCAGCAGCTCAGGCCGGGACAGATGCTCCTACAATGAGCAGTTCTTC	CASSSGRDRCSYNEQFF
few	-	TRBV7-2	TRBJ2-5	TGTGCCAGCACCCGAAGGAGGGGTCGAGAGACCCAGTACTTC	CASTRRRGRETQYF
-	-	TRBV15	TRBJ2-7	TGTGCCACCAGCGGCGGGCGATACTACGAGCAGTACTTC	CATSGGRYYEQYF
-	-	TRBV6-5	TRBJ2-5	TGTGCCAGCAGTTACGGGCCTAGCGACCAAGAGACCCAGTACTTC	CASSYGPSDQETQYF
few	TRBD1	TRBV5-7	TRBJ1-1	TGTGCCAGCAGCTTGCAGGACAGGGGAACTGAAGCTTTCTTT	CASSLQDRGTEAFF
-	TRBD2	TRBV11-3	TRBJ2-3	TGTGCCAGCAGCCCGAGCGGGGGCAGCACAGATACGCAGTATTTT	CASSPSGGSTDTQYF
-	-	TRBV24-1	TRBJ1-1	TGTGCCACCAGGGTGGGGGCCGGGGCTGAAGCTTTCTTT	CATRVGAGAEAFF
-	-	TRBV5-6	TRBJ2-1	TGTGCCAGCAGCTTCGCTAGCCCCAATGAGCAGTTCTTC	CASSFASPNEQFF
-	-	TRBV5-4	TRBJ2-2	TGTGCCAGCAGCTTGGGCCGGAGGGGGGACACCGGGGAGCTGTTTTTT	CASSLGRRGDTGELFF
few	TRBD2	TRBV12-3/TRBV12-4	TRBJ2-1	TGTGCCAGCAGTCTAATAGCGGGGGACAATGAGCAGTTCTTC	CASSLIAGDNEQFF
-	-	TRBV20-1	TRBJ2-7	TGCAGTGCTAGAGATGCCGCCCGGGGGACCAGCTACGAGCAGTACTTC	CSARDAARGTSYEQYF
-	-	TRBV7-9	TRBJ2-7	TGTGCCAGCAGCTTGCCCGCTTTC	CASSLPAF
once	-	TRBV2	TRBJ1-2	TGTGCCAGCAGCTCTCTTCAGGCTAACTATGGCTACACCTTC	CASSSLQANYGYTF
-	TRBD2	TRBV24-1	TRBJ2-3	TGTGCCACCAGTGATTACAGCGGGGGGAACACAGATACGCAGTATTTT	CATSDYSGGNTDTQYF
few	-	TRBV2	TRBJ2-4	TGTGCCAGCAGTGTTATATCGACAGACGTATCAGCCAAAAACATTCAGTACTTC	CASSVISTDVSAKNIQYF
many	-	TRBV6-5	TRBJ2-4	TGTGCCAGCAGCCATATGGCTCGGGGGACCAAAAACATTCAGTACTTC	CASSHMARGTKNIQYF
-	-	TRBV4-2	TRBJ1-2	TGTGCCAGCAGCCAAGTTGAGTCAGGGCTACTTAATGGCTACACCTTC	CASSQVESGLLNGYTF
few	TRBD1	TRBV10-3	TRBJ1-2	TGTGCCATCAGTGAGAGGGGACAGGGAGGCGGCTATGGCTACACCTTC	CAISERGQGGGYGYTF
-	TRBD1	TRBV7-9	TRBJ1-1	TGTGCCAGCAGCCCCCAGGGACAGGGAATGAACACTGAAGCTTTCTTT	CASSPQGQGMNTEAFF
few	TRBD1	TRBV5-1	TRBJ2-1	TGCGCCAGTACAGGGGCCCCGAGTGGGTTCAATGAGCAGTTCTTC	CASTGAPSGFNEQFF
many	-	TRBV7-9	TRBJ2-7	TGTGCCAGCAGCGCAGAATACGAGCAGTACTTC	CASSAEYEQYF
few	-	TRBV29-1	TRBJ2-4	TGCAGCGTTGAAGATATGGGTCCCAAAAACATTCAGTACTTC	CSVEDMGPKNIQYF
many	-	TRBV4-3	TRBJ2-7	TGCGCCAGCAGCCAACGGATATCGGCTAGCGCATCCTACGAGCAGTACTTC	CASSQRISASASYEQYF
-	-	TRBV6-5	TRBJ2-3	TGTGCCAGCAGTCGGACCTTTATCGGCACAGATACGCAGTATTTT	CASSRTFIGTDTQYF
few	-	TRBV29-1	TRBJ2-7	TGCAGCGTTGTTGGGGAGACCTACGAGCAGTACTTC	CSVVGETYEQYF
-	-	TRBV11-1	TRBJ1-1	TGTGCCAGCAGCTTAAAGGTTTTCACTGAAGCTTTCTTT	CASSLKVFTEAFF
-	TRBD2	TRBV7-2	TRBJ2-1	TGTGCCAGCAGCTTAGACACTAGCGGGGGGGTTCGGTTCTTC	CASSLDTSGGVRFF
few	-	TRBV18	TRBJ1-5	TGTGCCAGCTCACCCCTCCCTTATAGCAATCAGCCCCAGCATTTT	CASSPLPYSNQPQHF
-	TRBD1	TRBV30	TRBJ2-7	TGTGCCTGGAGTGACAGGGGGCCCTCCTACGAGCAGTACTTC	CAWSDRGPSYEQYF
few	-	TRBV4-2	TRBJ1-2	TGTGCCAGCAGCCAAGAATATCACCCAGGGGCCAACTATGGCTACACCTTC	CASSQEYHPGANYGYTF
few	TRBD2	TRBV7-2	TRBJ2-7	TGTGCCAGCAGCACTTATAACCAGCGGGGCGGCGAGCAGTACTTC	CASSTYNQRGGEQYF
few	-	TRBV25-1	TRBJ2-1	TGTGCCAGCAGCTTAGCCTACCGTCGGTTCTTC	CASSLAYRRFF
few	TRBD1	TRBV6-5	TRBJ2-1	TGTGCCAGCAGTGGGGACAGCCACTACAATGAGCAGTTCTTC	CASSGDSHYNEQFF
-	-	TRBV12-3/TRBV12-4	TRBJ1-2	TGTGCCAGCAGCCCGCCCGGGGGGCAGGGAACAGGAGGCTACACCTTC	CASSPPGGQGTGGYTF